This T cell receptor (beta chain) was profiled in a study of blood T cell repertoires in COVID-19. The overall study: COVID-19 samples, acute and convalescent, were from the United States, Italy and Spain. In each case, the material was cDNA or gDNA derived from T cells, B-cell-depleted T cells, or PBMCs.

Source study methods: For nucleated cells, counts were estimated from reference gene primer amplification. Profiled with immunoSEQ multiplex PCR; TCRdb holds only in-frame clones, not every one. The DNA gave D and trimming, while V, J and clone size come from that table. The data contain 150,000 or so clones, 88% of them singletons. The V segment lost 1 base and the J segment 3 bases; nucleotides outside the gene matches: 1. The CDR3 has 14 residues. Per germline, CDR1 SGHRS and CDR2 YFSETQ. The chain links TRBV5-1 to TRBJ1-1, with TRBD1 identical over 9 bases. This TCR came from a human donor in a cohort sampled during active COVID-19. The sequenced material came from peripheral blood. The CDR3 here is CASSLTGGYTEAFF. The CDR3 nucleotides read TGCGCCAGCAGCTTGACAGGGGGCTACACTGAAGCTTTCTTT.